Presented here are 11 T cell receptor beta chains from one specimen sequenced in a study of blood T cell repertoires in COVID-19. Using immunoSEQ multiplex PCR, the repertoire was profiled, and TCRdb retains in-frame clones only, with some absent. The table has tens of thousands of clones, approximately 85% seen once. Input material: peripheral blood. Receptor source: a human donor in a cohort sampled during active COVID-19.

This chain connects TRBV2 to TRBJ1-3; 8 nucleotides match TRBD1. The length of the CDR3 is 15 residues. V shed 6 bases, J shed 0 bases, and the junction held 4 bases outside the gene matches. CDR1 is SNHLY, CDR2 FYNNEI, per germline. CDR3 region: CASRRQGSSGNTIYF. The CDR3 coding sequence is TGTGCCAGCAGGCGACAGGGGAGCTCTGGAAACACCATATATTTT.

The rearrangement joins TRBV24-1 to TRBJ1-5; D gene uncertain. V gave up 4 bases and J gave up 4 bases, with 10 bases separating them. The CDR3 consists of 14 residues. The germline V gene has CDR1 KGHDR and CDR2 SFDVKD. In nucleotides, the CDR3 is TGTGCCACCAGTGACCACCGCAGGAATCAGCCCCAGCATTTT. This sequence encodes CATSDHRRNQPQHF.

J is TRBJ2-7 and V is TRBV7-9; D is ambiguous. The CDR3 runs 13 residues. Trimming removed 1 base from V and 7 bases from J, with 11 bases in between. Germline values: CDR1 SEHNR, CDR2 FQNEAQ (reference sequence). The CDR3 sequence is CASSLDPLREQYF. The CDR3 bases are TGTGCCAGCAGCTTAGATCCCCTCCGGGAGCAGTACTTC.

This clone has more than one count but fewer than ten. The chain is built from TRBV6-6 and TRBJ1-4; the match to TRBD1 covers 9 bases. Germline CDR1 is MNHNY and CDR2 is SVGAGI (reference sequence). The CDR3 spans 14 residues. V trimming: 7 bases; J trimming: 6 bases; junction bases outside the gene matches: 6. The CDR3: CASISRQGDEKLFF. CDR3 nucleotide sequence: TGTGCCAGCATTTCCCGACAGGGGGATGAAAAACTGTTTTTT.

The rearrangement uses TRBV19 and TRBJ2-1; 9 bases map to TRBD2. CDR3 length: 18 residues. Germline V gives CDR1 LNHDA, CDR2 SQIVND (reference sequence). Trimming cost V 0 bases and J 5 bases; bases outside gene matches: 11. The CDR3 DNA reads TGTGCCAGTAGTATAGACAGCTCGGGAGCGGGGGGCCACAATGAGCAGTTCTTC. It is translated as CASSIDSSGAGGHNEQFF.

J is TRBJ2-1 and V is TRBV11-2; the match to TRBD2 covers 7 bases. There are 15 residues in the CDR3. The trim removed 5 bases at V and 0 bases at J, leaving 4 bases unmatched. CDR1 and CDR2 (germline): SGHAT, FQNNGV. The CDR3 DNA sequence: TGTGCCAGCAGCCTTCTAGCGGCCTCCTACAATGAGCAGTTCTTC. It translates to CASSLLAASYNEQFF. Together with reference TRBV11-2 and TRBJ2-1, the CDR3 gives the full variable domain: EAGVAQSPRYKIIEKRQSVAFWCNPISGHATLYWYQQILGQGPKLLIQFQNNGVVDDSQLPKDRFSAERLKGVDSTLKIQPAKLEDSAVYLCASSLLAASYNEQFFGPGTRLTVL.

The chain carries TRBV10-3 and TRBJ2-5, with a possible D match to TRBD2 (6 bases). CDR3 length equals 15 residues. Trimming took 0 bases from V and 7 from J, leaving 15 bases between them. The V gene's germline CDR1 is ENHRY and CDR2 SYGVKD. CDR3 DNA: TGTGCCATCAGTGAGTCGCCTAGCGAGAAGGGGACCCAGTACTTC. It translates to CAISESPSEKGTQYF.

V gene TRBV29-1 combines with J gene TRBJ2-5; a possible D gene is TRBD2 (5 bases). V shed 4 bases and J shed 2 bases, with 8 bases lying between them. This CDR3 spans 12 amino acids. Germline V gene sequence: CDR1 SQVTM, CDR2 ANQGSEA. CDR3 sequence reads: CSVGERQETQYF. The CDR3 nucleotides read TGCAGCGTTGGTGAGCGGCAAGAGACCCAGTACTTC.

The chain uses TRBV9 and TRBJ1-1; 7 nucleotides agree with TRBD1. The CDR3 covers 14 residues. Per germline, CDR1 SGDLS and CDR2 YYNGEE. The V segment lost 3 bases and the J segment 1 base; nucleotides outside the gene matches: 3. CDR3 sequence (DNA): TGTGCCAGCAGCGCCCAGGGGGGGAACACTGAAGCTTTCTTT. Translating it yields CASSAQGGNTEAFF.

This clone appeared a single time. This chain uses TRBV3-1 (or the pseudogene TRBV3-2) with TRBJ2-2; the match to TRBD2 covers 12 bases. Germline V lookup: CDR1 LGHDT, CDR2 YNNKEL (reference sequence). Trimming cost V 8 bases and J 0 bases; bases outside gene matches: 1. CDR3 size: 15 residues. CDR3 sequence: CASRTSGANTGELFF. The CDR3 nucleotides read TGTGCCAGCCGGACTAGCGGGGCGAACACCGGGGAGCTGTTTTTT.

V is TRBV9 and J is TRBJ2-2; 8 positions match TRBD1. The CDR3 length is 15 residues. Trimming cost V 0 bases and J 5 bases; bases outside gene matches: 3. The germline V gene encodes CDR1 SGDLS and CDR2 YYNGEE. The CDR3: CASSVATGGTGELFF. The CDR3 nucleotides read TGTGCCAGCAGCGTAGCTACAGGGGGGACCGGGGAGCTGTTTTTT.